Below, 27 T cell receptor beta chains from the same sample are listed, as sequenced in a study of persistence of HIV-infected CD4 T cells. Their recognized antigens are unknown. This was the immunoSEQ version 4 assay in survey mode. Using immunoSEQ multiplex PCR, the repertoire was profiled, and TCRdb retains in-frame clones only, with some absent. Of roughly 41,000 clones in the sample, 80% to 90% were seen once. This nonspecific control used anti-CD3/anti-CD28 bead stimulation of CD4+ T cells. CD4+ T cells upregulating both CD40 ligand and CD69 were sorted as responding cells. This sample comprised CD4+ T cells sorted from PBMCs after approximately 20-hour stimulation, obtained from a patient who received antiretroviral therapy. The receptor source for this set is an adult man with HIV who was CMV-seropositive.

The chain links TRBV11-2 to TRBJ2-1; 10 nucleotides agree with TRBD2. Trimming took 5 bases from V and 5 from J; bases not matched to a gene: 9. The CDR3 sequence is 16 residues long. Germline values: CDR1 SGHAT, CDR2 FQNNGV. CDR3 protein: CASSPWALAGDNEQFF. The CDR3 DNA sequence: TGTGCCAGCAGCCCATGGGCCCTAGCGGGAGACAATGAGCAGTTCTTC.

The chain has TRBV6-4 and TRBJ2-2; 9 bases align to TRBD1. Trimming cost V 4 bases and J 1 base; bases outside gene matches: 1. This CDR3 is 15 amino acids long. Germline CDR1 and CDR2: MRHNA and SNTAGT. Here the CDR3 reads CASSAGQGNTGELFF. CDR3 DNA: TGTGCCAGCAGTGCGGGACAGGGGAACACCGGGGAGCTGTTTTTT.

The CDR3 protein is CASSFKGAEKLFF. CDR3 bases: TGTGCCAGCAGCTTCAAGGGGGCTGAAAAACTGTTTTTT. The V and J genes are TRBV11-1 and TRBJ1-4; TRBD1 matches 7 bases. With 3 bases clipped from V and 7 bases from J, the junction kept 2 bases outside the gene matches. In germline, CDR1 is SGHAT, CDR2 FQDESV (reference sequence). The CDR3 runs 13 residues.

The chain combines TRBV19 with TRBJ1-4, with 9 bases identical to TRBD1. Germline values: CDR1 LNHDA, CDR2 SQIVND (reference sequence). This CDR3 spans 13 amino acids. Trimming removed 6 bases from V and 8 bases from J; junction bases left unmatched: 4. The CDR3 region has the DNA TGTGCCAGTAGACAGGGGGCTTGGGAAAAACTGTTTTTT. It specifies CASRQGAWEKLFF.

This clone occurred a few times. The chain carries TRBV10-1 and TRBJ1-1, with D unclear. The CDR3 has 13 residues. The V end was cut by 0 bases, the J end by 4 bases, with 6 bases between. Germline V gene data show CDR1 as WNHNN and CDR2 as SYGVQD (reference sequence). The CDR3 reads CASSESGSTEAFF. The DNA for the CDR3 is TGCGCCAGCAGTGAGTCGGGGTCCACTGAAGCTTTCTTT.

The count of this clone is one. V is TRBV18 and J is TRBJ1-1; D not resolved. CDR1 KGHSH and CDR2 LQKENI come from the germline V gene. The V end lost 2 bases, the J end lost 0 bases, and 10 bases lay between the germline ends. The CDR3 contains 15 residues. The CDR3 coding sequence is TGTGCCAGCTCACCATCGAACAGTATGAACACTGAAGCTTTCTTT. As protein: CASSPSNSMNTEAFF.

This CDR3 reads CASSPIAGPNTGELFF. CDR3 nucleotide sequence: TGTGCCAGCTCACCAATCGCGGGACCGAACACCGGGGAGCTGTTTTTT. This sequence joins TRBV18 and TRBJ2-2; D may be TRBD2 (6 bases). CDR1 and CDR2 (germline): KGHSH, LQKENI. The CDR3 extends over 16 amino acids. V dropped 2 bases and J dropped 0 bases, with 10 bases sitting between them.

V gene TRBV6-5 combines with J gene TRBJ1-1, with 9 bases identical to TRBD1. Germline trimming cut 8 bases from V and 7 bases from J; bases unmatched to any gene: 5. The V gene's germline CDR1 is MNHEY and CDR2 SVGAGI. The length of the CDR3 is 12 residues. The CDR3 region has the DNA TGTGCCAGCCCCGAGGACAGGGGTGAAGCTTTCTTT. Translating it yields CASPEDRGEAFF.

The rearrangement uses TRBV5-8 and TRBJ2-4, with 7 bases identical to TRBD2. V shed 4 bases and J 0 bases; nucleotides not matched to a gene: 7. Germline V gene data show CDR1 as SGHTS and CDR2 as YDEGEE. The CDR3 consists of 16 residues. The CDR3 loop reads CASSSGDGIAKNIQYF. CDR3 nucleotide sequence: TGTGCCAGCAGCAGCGGGGACGGTATAGCCAAAAACATTCAGTACTTC. The variable domain in full, with the rest retrieved from reference TRBV5-8 and TRBJ2-4, is EAGVTQSPTHLIKTRGQQATLRCSPISGHTSVYWYQQALGLGLQFLLWYDEGEERNRGNFPPRFSGRQFPNYSSELNVNALELEDSALYLCASSSGDGIAKNIQYFGAGTRLSVL.

V and J are TRBV2 and TRBJ2-6; D not resolved. CDR1 SNHLY and CDR2 FYNNEI come from the germline V gene. The CDR3 is made up of 15 amino acids. V lost 1 base and J 0 bases, leaving 4 bases between the germline ends. CDR3 region: CASSEEISGANVLTF. CDR3 DNA sequence: TGTGCCAGCAGTGAAGAGATCTCTGGGGCCAACGTCCTGACTTTC.

This chain's CDR3 is CASSSNSGTGTYEQYF. DNA for the CDR3: TGTGCCAGCAGCAGCAACTCCGGGACAGGGACCTACGAGCAGTACTTC. V usage is TRBV7-6 and J usage is TRBJ2-7; TRBD1 matches at 9 bases. The V gene end was trimmed by 5 bases and the J gene end by 2 bases; junction bases not matched to a gene: 10. The CDR3 is 16 residues long. CDR1 and CDR2 from the germline V gene are SGHVS and FNYEAQ.

V and J are TRBV9 and TRBJ1-1; D unclear. CDR3 length: 14 amino acids. Germline CDR1 reads SGDLS; CDR2 reads YYNGEE. V was cut by 0 bases and J by 1 base, with 7 bases left in between. CDR3 coding DNA: TGTGCCAGCAGCGTAGCAGGCGGGAACACTGAAGCTTTCTTT. Encoded protein: CASSVAGGNTEAFF.

CDR3 amino acids: CASSEGLALNEQFF. CDR3 DNA: TGTGCCAGCAGTGAGGGGCTAGCCCTCAATGAGCAGTTCTTC. V usage is TRBV6-4 and J usage is TRBJ2-1; perhaps D is TRBD1 or TRBD2 (5 bases each). Germline CDR1 is MRHNA and CDR2 is SNTAGT. V shed 3 bases and J shed 6 bases, with 12 bases lying between them. This CDR3 region has 14 residues.

V is TRBV6-1 and J is TRBJ1-6; D is unresolved. The CDR3 contains 10 residues. CDR1 is MNHNS, CDR2 SASEGT, per germline. The ends were cut back, 1 base at V and 13 bases at J, with 2 bases in the middle. CDR3 nucleotide sequence: TGTGCCAGCAGTGAAGGCCCCCTCCACTTT. As protein: CASSEGPLHF.

The chain uses TRBV6-1 and TRBJ1-1; possibly TRBD1 for D (6 bases). V was trimmed by 6 bases and J by 7 bases, leaving 12 bases between them. The CDR3 is made up of 12 amino acids. CDR1 is MNHNS and CDR2 is SASEGT in the germline V gene. The CDR3 protein is CASSPQGYEAFF. CDR3 sequence (DNA): TGTGCCAGCAGCCCCCAGGGGTATGAAGCTTTCTTT.

The V gene is TRBV7-2, the J gene TRBJ1-5; no clear D gene. Trimming stripped 5 bases from V and 4 bases from J, with 15 bases between. The CDR3 runs to 15 residues. Germline CDR1 SGHTA, CDR2 FQGNSA. The CDR3 is CASSLGSALNQPQHF. In nucleotides, the CDR3 is TGTGCCAGCAGCCTGGGAAGCGCCCTTAATCAGCCCCAGCATTTT.

The chain has TRBV24-1 and TRBJ2-3; no clear D gene. This CDR3 has 15 residues. V lost 3 bases, J lost 5 bases, and 14 bases lay in between. The germline gives CDR1 KGHDR, CDR2 SFDVKD. CDR3 region: CATSDTVGKGDTQYF. CDR3 DNA: TGTGCCACCAGTGATACAGTTGGTAAGGGAGATACGCAGTATTTT.

Within the sample, this clone is medium-sized. The rearrangement links TRBV7-9 to TRBJ1-5; D remains ambiguous. This CDR3 contains 14 residues. V dropped 5 bases and J dropped 7 bases, with 15 bases sitting between them. CDR1 SEHNR and CDR2 FQNEAQ come from the germline V gene (reference sequence). This chain's CDR3 is CASSPNLEGQPQHF. CDR3 coding DNA: TGTGCCAGCAGCCCGAACCTCGAGGGACAGCCCCAGCATTTT.

The chain joins TRBV6-5 to TRBJ2-7, with 8 bases aligning to TRBD1. Looked up from germline, CDR1 is MNHEY and CDR2 is SVGAGI. The CDR3 runs 16 residues. J was trimmed by 5 bases and V by 4 bases; bases with no gene match: 13. The CDR3 DNA reads as TGTGCCAGCAGTTTACAATCTGGGAACAGGGGGAACGAGCAGTACTTC. Amino acid sequence: CASSLQSGNRGNEQYF.

The V gene is TRBV14, the J gene TRBJ1-2; 8 bases fit TRBD1. This CDR3 is built from 15 residues. Germline V gene data show CDR1 as SGHDN and CDR2 as FVKESK. Trimming cost V 4 bases and J 5 bases; bases outside gene matches: 9. The DNA for the CDR3 is TGTGCCAGCAGCCCCCTAAGGACAGGGCCGTATGGCTACACCTTC. This codes for CASSPLRTGPYGYTF.

The chain joins TRBV6-1 to TRBJ1-5, with D possibly TRBD1 on 6 matching bases. This CDR3 comprises 15 residues. Germline CDR1 is MNHNS and CDR2 is SASEGT. The V end lost 0 bases, the J end lost 5 bases, and 11 bases lay between the germline ends. The CDR3 loop reads CASSEALRGHQPQHF. The CDR3 DNA reads as TGTGCCAGCAGTGAAGCGCTCAGGGGACATCAGCCCCAGCATTTT.

The V gene is TRBV15, the J gene TRBJ2-4; 7 bases are a match to TRBD2. This CDR3 comprises 15 residues. Losses at the gene ends were 6 bases for V and 8 bases for J; bases not matched to a gene: 13. Per germline, CDR1 LNHNV and CDR2 YYDKDF (reference sequence). The CDR3 region has the DNA TGTGCCACCAGTCCGTTGGGGGGGGGTTTGTACATTCAGTACTTC. It translates to CATSPLGGGLYIQYF.

CDR3 DNA: TGTGCCTGGAGTACATCGAGCTCTGGAAACACCATATATTTT. It yields the protein CAWSTSSSGNTIYF. The gene calls are TRBV30 and TRBJ1-3; no clear D gene. Germline V gene sequence: CDR1 GTSNPN, CDR2 SVGIG (reference sequence). The CDR3 contains 14 residues. V lost 2 bases, J lost 0 bases, and 8 bases lay in between.

This clone was picked up a small number of times. This sequence joins TRBV2 and TRBJ1-2; possibly TRBD1 for D (6 bases). CDR3 length: 13 amino acids. Germline V gene lookup returns CDR1 SNHLY and CDR2 FYNNEI. Deletions cut 8 bases from V and 6 bases from J, with 16 bases between. The CDR3 nucleotides read TGTGCCAGCGGCCGCGGGGGCAATGATGGCTACACCTTC. This gives the protein CASGRGGNDGYTF.

V gene TRBV3-1 (or the pseudogene TRBV3-2) combines with J gene TRBJ2-5; 11 nucleotides align to TRBD2. The J segment lost 9 bases and the V segment lost 0 bases, leaving 6 bases of the junction unmatched. This CDR3 comprises 15 residues. CDR1 and CDR2 from the germline V gene are LGHDT and YNNKEL (reference sequence). The CDR3: CASSQEVAGGDAQYF. CDR3 nucleotides: TGTGCCAGCAGCCAAGAGGTAGCGGGGGGGGATGCCCAGTACTTC.

V usage is TRBV20-1 and J usage is TRBJ2-1; 12 bases are shared with TRBD2. Germline trimming cut 3 bases from V and 2 bases from J; bases unmatched to any gene: 8. Looked up from germline, CDR1 is DFQATT and CDR2 is SNEGSKA (reference sequence). This CDR3 is 17 amino acids long. The CDR3 protein is CSASRLAGVVAYNEQFF. The DNA of the CDR3 is TGCAGTGCTAGTAGACTAGCGGGAGTGGTCGCCTACAATGAGCAGTTCTTC.

The chain has TRBV4-2 and TRBJ2-2; D uncertain. The CDR3 is 16 amino acids. Per the germline V gene, CDR1 is LGHNA and CDR2 is YNFKEQ. V gave up 0 bases and J gave up 0 bases, with 8 bases separating them. CDR3 DNA sequence: TGTGCCAGCAGCCAAGATTGGAAGTCGAACACCGGGGAGCTGTTTTTT. It yields the protein CASSQDWKSNTGELFF.